Following are 11 T cell receptor beta chains from one sample sequenced in a study of PD-1 blockade in classical Hodgkin lymphoma. Time point denoted: cycle 4 day 1 (C4D1), after about 6 weeks of nivolumab. All trial patients relapsed after autologous stem cell transplantation. The method was immunoSEQ multiplex PCR; TCRdb's version includes in-frame clones alone and lacks a portion of them. Here the sample spans roughly 100,000 clones, roughly 89% being singletons. The sequencing used peripheral blood mononuclear cells (PBMCs), collected before the fourth cycle of nivolumab. Receptors were obtained from a human donor with classical Hodgkin lymphoma.

This chain joins TRBV30 and TRBJ2-7, with D hard to call. The CDR3 loop spans 13 amino acids. Per the germline V gene, CDR1 is GTSNPN and CDR2 is SVGIG (reference sequence). V was pared by 3 bases and J by 2 bases, with 11 bases between. DNA for the CDR3: TGTGCCTGGAGGGGCAAGAACACCTACGAGCAGTACTTC. This translates into CAWRGKNTYEQYF. The variable domain in full, with the rest retrieved from reference TRBV30 and TRBJ2-7, is SQTIHQWPATLVQPVGSPLSLECTVEGTSNPNLYWYRQAAGRGLQLLFYSVGIGQISSEVPQNLSASRPQDRQFILSSKKLLLSDSGFYLCAWRGKNTYEQYFGPGTRLTVT.

This clone has just one count. The chain employs TRBV4-1 and TRBJ2-7, with D unresolved. V shed 0 bases and J shed 0 bases, with 9 bases lying between them. Looked up from germline, CDR1 is MGHRA and CDR2 is YSYEKL. The CDR3 length is 15 residues. CDR3 in DNA: TGCGCCAGCAGCCAAGAATCTGCAGGCTCCTACGAGCAGTACTTC. Protein sequence: CASSQESAGSYEQYF.

The chain couples TRBV6-1 to TRBJ2-7; 10 bases are shared with TRBD2. V trimming: 6 bases; J trimming: 3 bases; junction bases outside the gene matches: 11. The CDR3 length is 16 residues. CDR1 and CDR2 from the germline V gene are MNHNS and SASEGT. The CDR3 DNA is TGTGCCAGCAGGGAACTTACTAGCGGGATCCTCTACGAGCAGTACTTC. This sequence encodes CASRELTSGILYEQYF.

This chain uses TRBV4-1 with TRBJ2-7; D possibly corresponds to TRBD1 (6 bases). This CDR3 contains 15 residues. V gave up 2 bases and J gave up 1 base, with 12 bases separating them. Germline values: CDR1 MGHRA, CDR2 YSYEKL. The CDR3 sequence: CASSQPTQGSYEQYF. CDR3 nucleotides: TGCGCCAGCAGCCAACCTACACAGGGATCCTACGAGCAGTACTTC.

The chain has TRBV4-2 and TRBJ2-6; 11 bases fit TRBD2. J was trimmed by 1 base and V by 1 base; bases with no gene match: 3. This CDR3 has 18 amino acids. Looked up from germline, CDR1 is LGHNA and CDR2 is YNFKEQ. The CDR3 nucleotides read TGTGCCAGCAGCCAAGGTCTAGCGGGAGGATCTGGGGCCAACGTCCTGACTTTC. This gives the protein CASSQGLAGGSGANVLTF.

The chain couples TRBV11-2 to TRBJ1-1; D remains unclear. The CDR3 has 13 residues. Germline V gives CDR1 SGHAT, CDR2 FQNNGV. Trimming stripped 5 bases from V and 1 base from J, with 8 bases between. The CDR3 spells CASSLRANTEAFF. The CDR3 bases are TGTGCCAGCAGCCTCCGAGCGAACACTGAAGCTTTCTTT.

A word on this clone: Other DNA sequences within the sample encode an identical CDR3. V is TRBV29-1 and J is TRBJ2-5; D not certain. Trimming removed 0 bases at V and 3 bases at J, with 11 bases between. This CDR3 comprises 14 residues. Germline V gene data show CDR1 as SQVTM and CDR2 as ANQGSEA. The CDR3 coding sequence is TGCAGCGTTGAAGATTTGGGCCAGGAAGAGACCCAGTACTTC. This gives the protein CSVEDLGQEETQYF.

The chain combines TRBV5-6 with TRBJ2-7, with a tentative D call TRBD1 (5 bases). With 1 base removed from V and 3 bases from J, the gap between germline ends came to 11 bases. The CDR3 length is 14 residues. Germline V gene lookup returns CDR1 SGHDT and CDR2 YYEEEE. As DNA, the CDR3 is TGTGCCAGCAGCTTGACCACAGGCCACTACGAGCAGTACTTC. This gives the protein CASSLTTGHYEQYF.

This chain connects TRBV7-9 to TRBJ2-4; D is ambiguous. The CDR3 runs to 11 residues. The V and J ends lost 8 bases and 3 bases respectively, with 5 bases between them. The germline gives CDR1 SEHNR, CDR2 FQNEAQ (reference sequence). The CDR3 reads CASARKNIQYF. In DNA, the CDR3 is TGTGCCAGCGCTCGCAAAAACATTCAGTACTTC.

The rearrangement uses TRBV27 and TRBJ1-1; 9 nucleotides line up with TRBD1. This CDR3 is built from 15 residues. J lost 1 base, V lost 6 bases, and 6 bases had no gene match. Per germline, CDR1 MNHEY and CDR2 SMNVEV (reference sequence). CDR3 amino acids: CASRRTGASNTEAFF. The CDR3 nucleotides read TGTGCCAGCAGAAGGACAGGGGCATCGAACACTGAAGCTTTCTTT.

Concerning this clone: Other DNA variants within this sample encode the same CDR3. The gene calls are TRBV5-1 and TRBJ2-5; 8 nucleotides match TRBD1. This CDR3 comprises 13 residues. CDR1 is SGHRS and CDR2 is YFSETQ in the germline V gene. The ends lost 3 bases at V and 4 bases at J; junction bases unmatched: 2. DNA of the CDR3: TGCGCCAGCAGCTGGGACAGGTCAGAGACCCAGTACTTC. The encoded protein is CASSWDRSETQYF. The whole variable domain, filled in from reference TRBV5-1 and TRBJ2-5, reads KAGVTQTPRYLIKTRGQQVTLSCSPISGHRSVSWYQQTPGQGLQFLFEYFSETQRNKGNFPGRFSGRQFSNSRSEMNVSTLELGDSALYLCASSWDRSETQYFGPGTRLLVL.